These 7 T cell receptor beta chains were sequenced from one sample in a study of cytomegalovirus exposure and HLA in healthy donors. PCR amplification relied on 60 Vbeta primers (plus 13 Jbeta primers). Using immunoSEQ multiplex PCR, the repertoire was profiled, and TCRdb retains in-frame clones only, with some absent. The sample records more than 85,000 clones, 60% to 85% being singletons. The sample was PBMCs. The receptors come from a boy aged 5 to 17 in good health and CMV-seronegative.

This chain links TRBV7-9 with TRBJ2-7; no reliable D call. V was clipped by 5 bases and J by 3 bases, with 11 bases between them. The CDR3 runs 13 residues. Per germline, CDR1 SEHNR and CDR2 FQNEAQ (reference sequence). The CDR3 DNA follows: TGTGCCAGCAGCGAAACTCCGAGCTACGAGCAGTACTTC. The encoded protein is CASSETPSYEQYF.

There are a few counts of this clone. This chain links TRBV4-3 with TRBJ1-5; possibly TRBD1 for D (6 bases). This CDR3 is 13 amino acids long. The V end lost 9 bases, the J end lost 6 bases, and 15 bases lay between the germline ends. CDR1 is LGHNA and CDR2 is YSLEER in the germline V gene. This CDR3 is CASSRGRGQPQHF. DNA for the CDR3: TGCGCCAGTTCCCGGGGCAGGGGTCAGCCCCAGCATTTT.

This chain joins TRBV27 and TRBJ1-5, with TRBD1 matching 8 bases. The CDR3 loop spans 13 amino acids. Germline V lookup: CDR1 MNHEY, CDR2 SMNVEV (reference sequence). The CDR3 DNA follows: TGTGCAGCCGGACAGGGCACGACTCAGCCCCAGCATTTT. The encoded protein is CAAGQGTTQPQHF.

The chain carries TRBV25-1 and TRBJ1-1; 11 bases line up with TRBD1. CDR1 MGHDK and CDR2 SYGVNS come from the germline V gene. CDR3 length equals 14 residues. V was pared by 7 bases and J by 7 bases, with 8 bases of the junction left unmatched. CDR3 amino acids: CASTSGQGAGEAFF. The CDR3 DNA sequence: TGTGCCAGCACCTCCGGACAGGGGGCGGGTGAAGCTTTCTTT. The whole variable domain, remainder taken from reference TRBV25-1 and TRBJ1-1, is EADIYQTPRYLVIGTGKKITLECSQTMGHDKMYWYQQDPGMELHLIHYSYGVNSTEKGDLSSESTVSRIRTEHFPLTLESARPSHTSQYLCASTSGQGAGEAFFGQGTRLTVV.

The rearrangement uses TRBV11-2 and TRBJ1-2; D gene ambiguous. CDR3 length equals 15 residues. Trimming took 1 base from V and 0 from J, leaving 9 bases between them. Germline V gene lookup returns CDR1 SGHAT and CDR2 FQNNGV. The CDR3 is CASSLVSTANYGYTF. The CDR3 region has the DNA TGTGCCAGCAGCTTAGTAAGCACAGCTAACTATGGCTACACCTTC.

V usage is TRBV18 and J usage is TRBJ1-1; D unclear. The CDR3 loop spans 14 amino acids. In germline, CDR1 is KGHSH, CDR2 LQKENI. Trimming left V 1 base short and J 4 bases short, with 10 bases between. The CDR3 nucleotides read TGTGCCAGCTCACCACAATTGGAGGGCACTGAAGCTTTCTTT. Its translation: CASSPQLEGTEAFF.

The V call is TRBV7-8, the J call TRBJ2-1, with 10 bases matching TRBD2. From germline, CDR1 is SGHVS and CDR2 FQNEAQ. The length of the CDR3 is 17 residues. V gave up 2 bases and J gave up 6 bases; unmatched junction bases: 10. The chain's CDR3 is CASSLWSGGAIINEQFF. The CDR3 nucleotides read TGTGCCAGCAGCTTATGGAGCGGGGGGGCGATCATCAATGAGCAGTTCTTC.